This T cell receptor beta chain originates from a study of cytomegalovirus exposure and HLA in healthy donors. Deletions cut 7 bases from V and 4 bases from J, with 11 bases between. CDR1 is MNHEY, CDR2 SVGAGI, per germline. The CDR3 has 13 amino acids. Concerning this clone itself: Antigen unknown.

General study findings and limits: Among the most significant clusters, several appeared linked to common viral pathogens in a later analysis. TCR beta V- and J-gene trimming, according to a later analysis, was linked to a missense DCLRE1C variant. An analysis that was carried out later associated 16,000 or so TCR beta sequences with HLA alleles at 0.05 false discovery rate. Earlier analysis found most TCR beta V segments productive about 87% or about 30% of the time.

It was with 60 Vbeta and 13 Jbeta primers that the PCR ran. Produced via immunoSEQ multiplex PCR; TCRdb's table is partial and in-frame only. The table includes about 170,000 clones, 80% detected once. V usage is TRBV6-5 and J usage is TRBJ2-1, with TRBD2 as a possible D gene (5 bases). The specimen was PBMCs. This receptor was identified in a woman in her fifties or sixties in good health and CMV-seropositive. CDR3: CASTSSGYNEQFF. In DNA, the CDR3 is TGTGCCAGCACCTCGTCGGGGTACAATGAGCAGTTCTTC.